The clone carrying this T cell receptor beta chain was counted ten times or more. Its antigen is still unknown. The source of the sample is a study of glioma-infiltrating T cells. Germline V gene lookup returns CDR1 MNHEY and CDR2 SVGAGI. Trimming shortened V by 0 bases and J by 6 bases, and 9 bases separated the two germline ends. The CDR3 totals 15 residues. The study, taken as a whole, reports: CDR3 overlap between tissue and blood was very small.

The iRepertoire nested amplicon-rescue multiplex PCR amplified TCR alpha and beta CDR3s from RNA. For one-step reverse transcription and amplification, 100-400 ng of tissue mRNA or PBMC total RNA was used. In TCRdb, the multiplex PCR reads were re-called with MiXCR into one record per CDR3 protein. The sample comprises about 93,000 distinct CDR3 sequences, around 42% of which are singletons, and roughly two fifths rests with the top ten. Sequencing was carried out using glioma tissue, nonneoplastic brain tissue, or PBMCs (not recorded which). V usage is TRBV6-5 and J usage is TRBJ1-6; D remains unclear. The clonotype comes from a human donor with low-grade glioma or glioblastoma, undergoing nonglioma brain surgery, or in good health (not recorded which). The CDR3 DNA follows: TGTGCCAGCAGTTACTCGTATAGGCTTAATTCACCCCTCCACTTT. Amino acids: CASSYSYRLNSPLHF.